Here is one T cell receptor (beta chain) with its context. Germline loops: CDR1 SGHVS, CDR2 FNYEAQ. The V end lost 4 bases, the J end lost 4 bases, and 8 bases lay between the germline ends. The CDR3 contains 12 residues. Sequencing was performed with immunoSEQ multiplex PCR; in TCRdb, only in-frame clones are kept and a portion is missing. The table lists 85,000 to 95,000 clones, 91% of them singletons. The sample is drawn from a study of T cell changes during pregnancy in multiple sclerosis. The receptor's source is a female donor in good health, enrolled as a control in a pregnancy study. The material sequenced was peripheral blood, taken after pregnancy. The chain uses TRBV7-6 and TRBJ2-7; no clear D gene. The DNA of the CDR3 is TGTGCCAGCAGCTCCCTTAGTTACGAGCAGTACTTC. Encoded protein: CASSSLSYEQYF.